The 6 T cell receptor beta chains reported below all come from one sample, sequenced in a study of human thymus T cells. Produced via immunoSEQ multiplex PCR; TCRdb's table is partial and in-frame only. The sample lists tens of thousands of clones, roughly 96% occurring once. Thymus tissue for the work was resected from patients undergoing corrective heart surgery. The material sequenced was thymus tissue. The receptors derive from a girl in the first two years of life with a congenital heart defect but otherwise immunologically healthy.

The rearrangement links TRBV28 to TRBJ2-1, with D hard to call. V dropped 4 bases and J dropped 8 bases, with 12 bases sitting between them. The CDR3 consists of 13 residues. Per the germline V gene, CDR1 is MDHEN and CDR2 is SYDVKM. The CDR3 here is CASSSVILDEQFF. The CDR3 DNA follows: TGTGCCAGCAGTTCAGTGATCTTAGATGAGCAGTTCTTC.

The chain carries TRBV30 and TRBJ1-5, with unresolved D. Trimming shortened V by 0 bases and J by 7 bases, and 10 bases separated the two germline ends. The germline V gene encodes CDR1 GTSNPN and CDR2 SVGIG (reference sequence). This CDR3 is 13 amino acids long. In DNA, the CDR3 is TGTGCCTGGAGTGTACCTCGGGGACAGCCCCAGCATTTT. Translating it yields CAWSVPRGQPQHF.

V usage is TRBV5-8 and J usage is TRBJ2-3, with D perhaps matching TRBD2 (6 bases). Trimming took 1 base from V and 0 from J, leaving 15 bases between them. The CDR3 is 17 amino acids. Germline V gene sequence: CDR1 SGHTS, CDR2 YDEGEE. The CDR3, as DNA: TGTGCCAGCAGCTTGAGCAGGGCTAGCGCTAGCACAGATACGCAGTATTTT. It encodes CASSLSRASASTDTQYF.

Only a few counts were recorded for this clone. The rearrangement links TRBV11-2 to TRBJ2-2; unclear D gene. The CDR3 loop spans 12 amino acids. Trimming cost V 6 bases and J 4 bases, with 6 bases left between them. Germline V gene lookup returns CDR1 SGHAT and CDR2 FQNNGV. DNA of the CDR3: TGTGCCAGCAGACCTACCACCGGGGAGCTGTTTTTT. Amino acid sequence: CASRPTTGELFF.

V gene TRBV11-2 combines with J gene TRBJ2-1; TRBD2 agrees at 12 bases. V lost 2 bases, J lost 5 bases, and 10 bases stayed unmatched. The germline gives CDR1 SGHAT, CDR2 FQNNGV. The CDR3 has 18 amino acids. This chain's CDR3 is CASSLMRTSGIKDNEQFF. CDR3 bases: TGTGCCAGCAGCTTAATGCGGACTAGCGGGATTAAAGACAATGAGCAGTTCTTC.

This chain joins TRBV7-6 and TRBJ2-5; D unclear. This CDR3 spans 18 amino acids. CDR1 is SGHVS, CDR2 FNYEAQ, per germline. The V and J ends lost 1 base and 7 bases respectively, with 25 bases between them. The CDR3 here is CASSLEGLGLGSPGTQYF. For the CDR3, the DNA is TGTGCCAGCAGCTTAGAGGGCTTGGGTTTAGGATCCCCAGGGACCCAGTACTTC.